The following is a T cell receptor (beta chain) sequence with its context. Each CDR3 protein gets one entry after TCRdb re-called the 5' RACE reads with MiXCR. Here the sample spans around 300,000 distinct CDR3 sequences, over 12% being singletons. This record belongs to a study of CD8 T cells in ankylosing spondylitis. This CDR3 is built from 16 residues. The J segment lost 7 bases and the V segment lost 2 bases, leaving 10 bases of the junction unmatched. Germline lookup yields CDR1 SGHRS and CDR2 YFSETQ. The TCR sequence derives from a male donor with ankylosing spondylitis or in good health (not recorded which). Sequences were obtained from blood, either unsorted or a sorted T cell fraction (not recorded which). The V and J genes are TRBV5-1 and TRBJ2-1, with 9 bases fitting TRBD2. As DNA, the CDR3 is TGCGCCAGCAGCTTTCAGGGACTAGCCATAGGGAATGAGCAGTTCTTC. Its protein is CASSFQGLAIGNEQFF.